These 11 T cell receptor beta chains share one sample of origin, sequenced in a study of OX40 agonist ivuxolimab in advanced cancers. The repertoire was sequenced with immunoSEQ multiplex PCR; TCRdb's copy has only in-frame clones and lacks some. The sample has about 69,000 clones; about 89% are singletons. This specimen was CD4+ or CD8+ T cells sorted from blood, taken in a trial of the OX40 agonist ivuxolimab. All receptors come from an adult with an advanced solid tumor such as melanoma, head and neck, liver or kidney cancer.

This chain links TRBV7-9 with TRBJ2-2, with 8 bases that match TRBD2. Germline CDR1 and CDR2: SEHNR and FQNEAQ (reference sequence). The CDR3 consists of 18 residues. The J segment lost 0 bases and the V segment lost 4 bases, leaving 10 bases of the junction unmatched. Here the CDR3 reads CASSSRVSGVANTGELFF. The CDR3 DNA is TGTGCCAGCAGCTCCCGCGTTAGCGGGGTCGCGAACACCGGGGAGCTGTTTTTT.

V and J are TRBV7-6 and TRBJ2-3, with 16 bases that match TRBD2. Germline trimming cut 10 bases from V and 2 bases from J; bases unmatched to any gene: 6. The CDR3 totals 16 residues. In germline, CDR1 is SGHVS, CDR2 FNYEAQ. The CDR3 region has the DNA TGTGCCACCCGGGGACTAGCGGGAGGGAACACAGATACGCAGTATTTT. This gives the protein CATRGLAGGNTDTQYF.

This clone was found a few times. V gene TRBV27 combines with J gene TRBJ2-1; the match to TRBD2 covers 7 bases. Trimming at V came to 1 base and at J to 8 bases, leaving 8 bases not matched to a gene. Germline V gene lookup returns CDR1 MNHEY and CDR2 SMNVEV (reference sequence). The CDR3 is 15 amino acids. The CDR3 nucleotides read TGTGCCAGCAGTTTATGGGTGGGAGGGCCTCATGAGCAGTTCTTC. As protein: CASSLWVGGPHEQFF.

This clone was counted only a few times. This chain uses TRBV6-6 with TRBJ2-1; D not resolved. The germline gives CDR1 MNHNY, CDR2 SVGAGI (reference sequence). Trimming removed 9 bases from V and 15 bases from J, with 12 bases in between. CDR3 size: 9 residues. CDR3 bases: TGTGCCAGTGCTTCTCTGCTGTTCTTC. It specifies CASASLLFF.

CDR3 DNA sequence: TGCGCCAGCAGCTTGGGGTCTAGCGGAACGTACCAAGAGACCCAGTACTTC. Its translation is CASSLGSSGTYQETQYF. The chain has TRBV5-1 and TRBJ2-5; 7 bases fit TRBD2. The CDR3 extends over 17 amino acids. Germline V gene lookup returns CDR1 SGHRS and CDR2 YFSETQ. V gave up 0 bases and J gave up 0 bases; unmatched junction bases: 8.

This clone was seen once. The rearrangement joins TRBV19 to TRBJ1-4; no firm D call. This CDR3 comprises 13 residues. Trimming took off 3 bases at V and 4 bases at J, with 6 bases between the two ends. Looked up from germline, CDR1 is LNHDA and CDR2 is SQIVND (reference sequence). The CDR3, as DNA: TGTGCCAGTAGTATTTTCGGTAATGAAAAACTGTTTTTT. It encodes CASSIFGNEKLFF.

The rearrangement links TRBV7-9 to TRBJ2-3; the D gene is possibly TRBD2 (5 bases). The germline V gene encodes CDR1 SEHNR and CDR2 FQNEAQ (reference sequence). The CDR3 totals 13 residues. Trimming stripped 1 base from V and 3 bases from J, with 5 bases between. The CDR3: CASSLGRTDTQYF. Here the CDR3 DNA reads TGTGCCAGCAGCTTAGGGAGGACAGATACGCAGTATTTT.

Here the CDR3 DNA reads TGTGCCAGCAGCGTGGGGACAGAGCGCTATGGCTACACCTTC. This translates into CASSVGTERYGYTF. The V call is TRBV5-4, the J call TRBJ1-2, with 7 bases lining up with TRBD1. CDR3 length equals 14 residues. The germline gives CDR1 SGHNT, CDR2 YYREEE (reference sequence). The V and J ends lost 4 bases and 4 bases, in that order; junction bases with no gene match: 7.

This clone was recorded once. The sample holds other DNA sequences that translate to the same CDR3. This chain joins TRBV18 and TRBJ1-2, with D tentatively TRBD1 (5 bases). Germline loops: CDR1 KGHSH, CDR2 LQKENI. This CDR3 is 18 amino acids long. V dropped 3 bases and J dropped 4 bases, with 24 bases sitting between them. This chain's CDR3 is CASSPPWGSAESLYGYTF. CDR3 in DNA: TGTGCCAGCTCACCCCCATGGGGCAGTGCTGAATCCCTCTATGGCTACACCTTC.

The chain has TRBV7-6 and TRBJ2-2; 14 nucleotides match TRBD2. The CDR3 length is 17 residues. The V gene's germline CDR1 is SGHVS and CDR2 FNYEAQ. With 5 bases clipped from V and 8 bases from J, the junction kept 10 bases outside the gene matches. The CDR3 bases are TGTGCCAGCAGCACTCGGACTAGCGGGAGGACGCAGGGGGAGCTGTTTTTT. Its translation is CASSTRTSGRTQGELFF.

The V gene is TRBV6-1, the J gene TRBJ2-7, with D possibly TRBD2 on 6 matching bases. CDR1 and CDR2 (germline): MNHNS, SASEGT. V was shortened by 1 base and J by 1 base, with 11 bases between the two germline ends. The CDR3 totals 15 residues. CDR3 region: CASSEGREWSYEQYF. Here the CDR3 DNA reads TGTGCCAGCAGTGAAGGACGGGAGTGGTCCTACGAGCAGTACTTC.